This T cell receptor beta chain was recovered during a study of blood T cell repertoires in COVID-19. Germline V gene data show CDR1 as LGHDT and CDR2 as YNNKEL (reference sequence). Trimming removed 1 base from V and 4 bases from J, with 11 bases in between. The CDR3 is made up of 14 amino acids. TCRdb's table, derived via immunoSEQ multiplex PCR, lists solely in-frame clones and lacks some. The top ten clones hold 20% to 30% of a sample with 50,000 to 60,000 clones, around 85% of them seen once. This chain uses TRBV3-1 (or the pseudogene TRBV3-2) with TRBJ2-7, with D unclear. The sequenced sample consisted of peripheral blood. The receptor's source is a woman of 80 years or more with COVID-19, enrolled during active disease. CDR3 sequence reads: CASSQGHSRYEQYF. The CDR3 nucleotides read TGTGCCAGCAGCCAAGGACATTCCCGATACGAGCAGTACTTC.